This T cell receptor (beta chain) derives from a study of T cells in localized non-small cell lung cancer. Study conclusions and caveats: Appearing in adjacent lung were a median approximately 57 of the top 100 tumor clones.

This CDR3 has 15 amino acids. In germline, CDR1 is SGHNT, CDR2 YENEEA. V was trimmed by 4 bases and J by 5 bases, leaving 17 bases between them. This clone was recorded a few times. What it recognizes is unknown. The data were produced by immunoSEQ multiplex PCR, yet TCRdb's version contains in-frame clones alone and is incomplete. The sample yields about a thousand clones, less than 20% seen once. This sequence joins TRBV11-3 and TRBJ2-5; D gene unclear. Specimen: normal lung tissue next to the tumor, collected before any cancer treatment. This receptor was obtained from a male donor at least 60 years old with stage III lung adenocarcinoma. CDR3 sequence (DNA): TGTGCCAGCAGCTCCCTCCCTACCAAAGGGGAGACCCAGTACTTC. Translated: CASSSLPTKGETQYF.